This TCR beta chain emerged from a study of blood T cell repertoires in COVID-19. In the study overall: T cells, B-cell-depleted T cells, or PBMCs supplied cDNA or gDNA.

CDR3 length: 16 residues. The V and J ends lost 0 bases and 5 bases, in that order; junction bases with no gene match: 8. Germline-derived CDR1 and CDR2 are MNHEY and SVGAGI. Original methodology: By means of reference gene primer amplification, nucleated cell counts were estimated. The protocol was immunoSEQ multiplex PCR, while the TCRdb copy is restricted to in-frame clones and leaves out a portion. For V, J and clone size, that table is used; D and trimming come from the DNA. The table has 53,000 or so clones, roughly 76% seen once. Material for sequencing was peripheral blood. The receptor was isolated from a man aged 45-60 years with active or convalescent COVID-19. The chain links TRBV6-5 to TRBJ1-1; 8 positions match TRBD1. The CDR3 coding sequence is TGTGCCAGCAGTTACTCGACAGGGGTGGTGGTTACTGAAGCTTTCTTT. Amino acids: CASSYSTGVVVTEAFF.